The next 10 T cell receptor beta chains were all read from a single sample in a study of cytomegalovirus exposure and HLA in healthy donors. The PCR was carried out with 60 Vbeta primers and 13 Jbeta primers. Sequenced by immunoSEQ multiplex PCR; TCRdb stores in-frame clones only, minus some. The sample lists roughly 100,000 clones, about 76% occurring once. Sequencing was done on a sample of PBMCs. These receptors were collected from a woman between 40 and 50 years old in good health and CMV-seronegative.

This clone was recorded a few times. The J gene is TRBJ2-3, the V gene TRBV11-2; D is unclear. CDR3 size: 12 residues. Germline V CDR1 and CDR2: SGHAT, FQNNGV. Trimming left V 4 bases short and J 4 bases short, with 6 bases between. As DNA, the CDR3 is TGTGCCAGCAGCTCAGGTTCAGATACGCAGTATTTT. It codes for CASSSGSDTQYF.

This clone appeared once. The V call is TRBV18, the J call TRBJ1-2; 9 bases agree with TRBD1. Germline assignment: CDR1 KGHSH and CDR2 LQKENI. The CDR3 is 14 amino acids. V shed 5 bases, J shed 4 bases, and the junction held 5 bases outside the gene matches. The CDR3 DNA sequence: TGTGCCAGCTCATACAGGGGGCTCGGCTATGGCTACACCTTC. It encodes CASSYRGLGYGYTF.

Only a few counts were recorded for this clone. The chain has TRBV6-6 and TRBJ1-5, with TRBD1 as a possible D gene (5 bases). Per the germline V gene, CDR1 is MNHNY and CDR2 is SVGAGI (reference sequence). Trimming stripped 2 bases from V and 7 bases from J, with 15 bases between. The CDR3 has 15 residues. The CDR3 nucleotides read TGTGCCAGCAGTTACGGCGGCAGGGTAGACCAGCCCCAGCATTTT. Encoded protein: CASSYGGRVDQPQHF.

The J gene is TRBJ1-6, the V gene TRBV2, with D possibly being TRBD1 (6 bases). The CDR3 covers 18 residues. Germline V lookup: CDR1 SNHLY, CDR2 FYNNEI. Between the trimmed V and J ends, which lost 7 bases and 9 bases, there was a span of 28 bases. The CDR3 coding sequence is TGTGCCAGCAAGGGAAACAGGGCCAAAATCGTCTGGGGTTCACCCCTCCACTTT. Its translation: CASKGNRAKIVWGSPLHF.

In its sample, this clone was seen a few times. The rearrangement links TRBV7-8 to TRBJ1-4; D ambiguous. Trimming shortened V by 2 bases and J by 7 bases, and 11 bases separated the two germline ends. There are 14 residues in the CDR3. Germline V CDR1 and CDR2: SGHVS, FQNEAQ. For the CDR3, the DNA is TGTGCCAGCAGCTTACGCAGGTCTGGTGAAAAACTGTTTTTT. Protein: CASSLRRSGEKLFF.

This chain uses TRBV11-2 with TRBJ1-1; 9 bases line up with TRBD1. V trimming: 2 bases; J trimming: 7 bases; junction bases outside the gene matches: 8. CDR1 and CDR2 (germline): SGHAT, FQNNGV. The length of the CDR3 is 15 residues. CDR3 DNA sequence: TGTGCCAGCAGCTTAAAGGCCGGGACAGGGCTTGAAGCTTTCTTT. Its translation: CASSLKAGTGLEAFF.

CDR3 protein: CASSQGGGDQPQHF. CDR3 nucleotide sequence: TGCGCCAGCAGCCAGGGGGGTGGGGATCAGCCCCAGCATTTT. The genes are TRBV5-1 and TRBJ1-5; 7 bases agree with TRBD1. The V and J ends lost 4 bases and 5 bases, in that order; junction bases with no gene match: 6. The CDR3 extends over 14 amino acids. CDR1 and CDR2 (germline): SGHRS, YFSETQ.

This clone was detected only a few times. The J gene is TRBJ2-3, the V gene TRBV10-3; 11 bases fit TRBD2. Germline values: CDR1 ENHRY, CDR2 SYGVKD. The CDR3 extends over 16 amino acids. J gave up 4 bases and V 4 bases, and 7 bases lay outside the gene matches. CDR3 sequence (DNA): TGTGCCATCAGTGTCGGGCTAGCGGGGGGTTCAGATACGCAGTATTTT. Protein product: CAISVGLAGGSDTQYF.

The chain is built from TRBV7-2 and TRBJ1-6; D may be TRBD1 (5 bases). The CDR3 has 16 amino acids. Germline V gene lookup returns CDR1 SGHTA and CDR2 FQGNSA. Trimming took off 5 bases at V and 6 bases at J, with 17 bases between the two ends. CDR3 DNA sequence: TGTGCCAGCAGCCCCACCGGTGGGGCTGGTAATTCACCCCTCCACTTT. This sequence encodes CASSPTGGAGNSPLHF.

V usage is TRBV6-4 and J usage is TRBJ2-5; 10 positions agree with TRBD2. The J segment lost 0 bases and the V segment lost 7 bases, leaving 5 bases of the junction unmatched. Germline lookup yields CDR1 MRHNA and CDR2 SNTAGT. This CDR3 is built from 15 residues. The CDR3 loop is CASNSGGLYQETQYF. Written as DNA, the CDR3 is TGTGCCAGCAATAGCGGGGGGTTATACCAAGAGACCCAGTACTTC.